The entry that follows covers one TCR beta chain sequence. CDR3 length: 18 residues. Unmatched junction bases numbered 12, after V lost 3 bases and J lost 1 base. Germline V gives CDR1 SGDLS, CDR2 YYNGEE. The repertoire was sequenced with immunoSEQ multiplex PCR; TCRdb's copy has only in-frame clones and lacks some. The table includes some 74,000 clones, around 76% detected once. These data are taken from a study of blood T cell repertoires in COVID-19. The chain links TRBV9 to TRBJ2-2; 7 nucleotides line up with TRBD1. This TCR came from a man between 70 and 80 years old with active or convalescent COVID-19. What was sequenced was peripheral blood. The CDR3 here is CASSANRDRLLNTGELFF. In nucleotides, the CDR3 is TGTGCCAGCAGCGCAAACCGGGACAGACTCTTGAACACCGGGGAGCTGTTTTTT.